This record concerns one T cell receptor (beta chain) sequence. What this receptor recognizes is not known. Base qualities are missing; no much larger clone stands one base away. The immunoSEQ Assay was used to sequence TCRbeta CDR3 regions. After extraction, genomic DNA underwent amplification by bias-controlled multiplex PCR, followed by high-throughput sequencing. From the authors' description of their analysis: To quantify the absolute abundance of every unique TCRbeta CDR3 region, sequences were collapsed and filtered. T cell fraction was estimated by normalization of TCRbeta template counts to usable DNA, with usable DNA being measured through amplification of reference genes present in all nucleated cells. Repertoire TCRs were annotated as SARS-CoV-2-specific when V gene, CDR3 amino acid sequence and J gene were exactly matched to a known reactive TCR set. MIRA supplied the reference SARS-CoV-2 TCR set, which was filtered for enrichment in COVID-19-positive ImmuneCODE repertoires so that public or cross-reactive TCRs were removed. Using the MIRA antigens, annotated TCRs were further analysed by specific ORF or by position within an ORF. Breadth was defined as the number of annotated unique rearrangements divided by the total number of unique productive rearrangements, and depth was defined as the summed frequency of the annotated unique rearrangements. Two-sided Wilcoxon rank-sum tests were applied when comparing TCR breadth between groups. This immuneACCESS table, as held by TCRdb, lists in-frame sequences with V and J called but not all clones. Of the missing ones, under half trace to an unresolved V gene in checked studies; the others have no known cause. The V and J calls and clone size come from that table; D and trimming were worked out from the DNA. The table for this sample lists 450,000 to 550,000 clones; roughly nine tenths of them were counted only once. The ten largest clones represent about 1.5% of the sample.

This sample was included in a study of Ad26.COV2.S vaccination and SARS-CoV-2 variants (dated by TCRdb to the early 2020s). For the wider study: Vaccine-arm donors were drawn from COV1001, a multicentre, randomized, double-blind, placebo-controlled phase I-IIa trial of Ad26.COV2.S in healthy adults. Investigators remained blinded to trial group allocation during experiments and outcome assessment. TCRbeta repertoire sequencing served as the tool for gauging how specific and how broad the SARS-CoV-2-reactive T cell receptors were following Ad26.COV2.S vaccination. Participants in the trial were split at random into five groups of five each, receiving low-dose or high-dose Ad26.COV2.S once or twice, or else placebo on both occasions. The TCR-sequenced set comprised about 32 samples: approximately 20 Ad26.COV2.S vaccine recipients, 5 placebo recipients and 8 SARS-CoV-2 convalescent individuals. Ad26.COV2.S was given intramuscularly at 5x10^10 or 1x10^11 viral particles, as a single shot or as two shots 56 days apart. The study at large found these results: The study was not powered for comparison of responses between vaccine doses or regimens. Substantial breadth of spike-specific CD8+ and CD4+ T cell responses was reported after vaccination. Higher spike-specific TCR breadth was observed in Ad26.COV2.S recipients than in placebo recipients (P = 0.0014). Vaccine and placebo recipients had comparable non-spike TCR breadth, which fits with the vaccine containing only spike. The authors noted that total T cell responses may have been underestimated by the TCR breadth and depth analyses.

The CDR3 runs 16 residues from the cysteine to the phenylalanine. Only CDR3 DNA remains: 48 bases, in frame from the first base. As encoded in the germline V gene, CDR1 is WSHSY while CDR2 is SAAADI. V is trimmed back by 6 bases and J by 5 bases, and the junction contains 13 bases that no gene match accounts for. In light of the paper, this sample's treatment or condition label describes: 15 to 20 received Ad26.COV2.S at low or high dose, single or two shots; 5 received placebo; per-sample allocation not given. For vaccine and placebo recipients, repertoires were sequenced using samples collected on day 63 after the first injection. In Cohort 1b, roughly 25 adults aged 18-55 years were enrolled at a single site in Boston, USA, between 29 July and 7 August 2020. Ad26.COV2.S consisted of a replication-incompetent adenovirus type 26 vector by which a prefusion-stabilized SARS-CoV-2 spike protein from the original Wuhan strain was expressed.

The sample was peripheral blood, taken in a trial of Ad26.COV2.S vaccine versus placebo. The receptor comes from a person between 18 and 60 years old who received the Ad26.COV2.S COVID-19 vaccine or a placebo. The chain links TRBV10-2 with TRBJ2-5; the central 9 bases match TRBD2. DNA sequence: TGCGCCAGCAGGGGGGTAGCGGGAGTGGGGGTCGAGACCCAGTACTTC. This gives the protein CASRGVAGVGVETQYF.